These 30 T cell receptor beta chains were sequenced from one sample in a study of shared clonotypes between healthy human individuals. Naive CD8 cells comprised CD45RO-negative, CCR7-positively selected cells, excluding terminally differentiated effector memory CD45RA+ cells. Clones were read by immunoSEQ multiplex PCR, and TCRdb kept only the in-frame ones, dropping some. Here the sample spans roughly 2 million clones, approximately 95% being singletons. The sample taken for sequencing was naive CD8+ T cells sorted from blood. These receptors all stem from a man between 18 and 35 years old in good health.

This rearrangement joins TRBV9 to TRBJ1-2; 12 bases are a match to TRBD1. The J segment lost 4 bases and the V segment lost 0 bases, leaving 7 bases of the junction unmatched. The CDR3 runs 17 residues. Germline CDR1 reads SGDLS; CDR2 reads YYNGEE. The CDR3 coding sequence is TGTGCCAGCAGCGTAGATAAGGGGACAGGGGGCCTCTATGGCTACACCTTC. This gives the protein CASSVDKGTGGLYGYTF.

This clone was recorded only once. The gene calls are TRBV5-4 and TRBJ2-7; 10 nucleotides line up with TRBD2. The V segment lost 1 base and the J segment 4 bases; nucleotides outside the gene matches: 2. The germline V gene encodes CDR1 SGHNT and CDR2 YYREEE (reference sequence). The CDR3 contains 14 residues. The CDR3, as DNA: TGTGCCAGCAGCTTGTCAGCGGGGGGGTACGAGCAGTACTTC. Amino acids: CASSLSAGGYEQYF.

The table lists this clone with a count of one. The same CDR3 can be traced to other DNA sequences in this sample. CDR3 sequence: CASSPRGYEQYF. The CDR3 DNA is TGTGCCAGCTCACCACGAGGTTACGAGCAGTACTTC. V is TRBV18 and J is TRBJ2-7, with D unclear. Germline lookup yields CDR1 KGHSH and CDR2 LQKENI. The CDR3 runs to 12 residues. Trimming left V 1 base short and J 4 bases short, with 5 bases between.

V and J are TRBV7-2 and TRBJ2-3, with D uncertain. This CDR3 region has 13 residues. The V gene's germline CDR1 is SGHTA and CDR2 FQGNSA. Trimming shortened V by 3 bases and J by 2 bases, and 6 bases separated the two germline ends. CDR3 residues: CASSFLDTDTQYF. The CDR3 DNA reads as TGTGCCAGCAGCTTCCTCGACACAGATACGCAGTATTTT.

The V and J genes are TRBV10-2 and TRBJ1-2; D remains ambiguous. Germline V CDR1 and CDR2: WSHSY, SAAADI. Trimming removed 3 bases from V and 11 bases from J, with 16 bases in between. This CDR3 is built from 13 residues. This CDR3 is CASSDSLSFGYTF. In nucleotides, the CDR3 is TGCGCCAGCAGTGATAGTCTAAGCTTTGGGTACACCTTC.

The rearrangement uses TRBV30 and TRBJ2-3; D unclear. The CDR3 covers 12 residues. Deletions cut 2 bases from V and 4 bases from J, with 7 bases between. The V gene's germline CDR1 is GTSNPN and CDR2 SVGIG (reference sequence). CDR3 DNA: TGTGCCTGGAGTCAGTATGCAGATACGCAGTATTTT. It codes for CAWSQYADTQYF. Complete variable domain (other parts from reference TRBV30 and TRBJ2-3): SQTIHQWPATLVQPVGSPLSLECTVEGTSNPNLYWYRQAAGRGLQLLFYSVGIGQISSEVPQNLSASRPQDRQFILSSKKLLLSDSGFYLCAWSQYADTQYFGPGTRLTVL.

The CDR3, as DNA: TGTGCCAGCAGCGTTCTCGACCGCTACGAGCAGTACTTC. It translates to CASSVLDRYEQYF. V is TRBV9 and J is TRBJ2-7; D is uncertain. V was pared by 2 bases and J by 3 bases, with 9 bases between. Per the germline V gene, CDR1 is SGDLS and CDR2 is YYNGEE. The CDR3 length is 13 residues.

CDR3 in amino acids: CASSLVTSGNTQYF. In DNA, the CDR3 is TGTGCCAGCAGCTTGGTAACTAGCGGGAATACGCAGTATTTT. The chain employs TRBV5-4 and TRBJ2-3; 10 nucleotides match TRBD2. The trim removed 0 bases at V and 7 bases at J, leaving 2 bases unmatched. Germline CDR1 is SGHNT and CDR2 is YYREEE (reference sequence). The CDR3 spans 14 residues.

This clone was observed a handful of times. The V gene is TRBV19, the J gene TRBJ2-4; D could derive from TRBD1 or TRBD2 (5 bases each). The CDR3 loop spans 15 amino acids. The V gene's germline CDR1 is LNHDA and CDR2 SQIVND (reference sequence). The V gene lost 6 bases and the J gene lost 2 bases, with 14 bases spanning the gap. The CDR3 region is CASSKWQGPKNIQYF. Written as DNA, the CDR3 is TGTGCCAGTAGCAAATGGCAGGGACCCAAAAACATTCAGTACTTC.

The chain couples TRBV9 to TRBJ2-6; 11 bases are shared with TRBD1. CDR3 length: 16 amino acids. Germline loops: CDR1 SGDLS, CDR2 YYNGEE. V was clipped by 7 bases and J by 2 bases; unmatched bases: 5. The CDR3 DNA is TGTGCCAGCCGACGGACAGGGGGCGCTGGGGCCAACGTCCTGACTTTC. Translation: CASRRTGGAGANVLTF.

Points on this clone: Within the sample, other DNA sequences also encode this same CDR3. The CDR3 protein is CASSVGGGEPYEQYF. In nucleotides, the CDR3 is TGTGCCAGCAGCGTAGGGGGCGGGGAACCCTACGAGCAGTACTTC. The rearrangement joins TRBV9 to TRBJ2-7, with TRBD2 as a possible D gene (6 bases). CDR3 length equals 15 residues. Trimming removed 0 bases from V and 2 bases from J, with 12 bases in between. The germline V gene encodes CDR1 SGDLS and CDR2 YYNGEE.

V usage is TRBV11-2 and J usage is TRBJ2-7; D not resolved. The length of the CDR3 is 11 residues. Trimming removed 5 bases at V and 7 bases at J, with 9 bases between. Germline assignment: CDR1 SGHAT and CDR2 FQNNGV. The CDR3 nucleotides are TGTGCCAGCAGCCAAGAAGGAGAGCAGTACTTC. Its translation: CASSQEGEQYF. Together with reference TRBV11-2 and TRBJ2-7, the CDR3 gives the full variable domain: EAGVAQSPRYKIIEKRQSVAFWCNPISGHATLYWYQQILGQGPKLLIQFQNNGVVDDSQLPKDRFSAERLKGVDSTLKIQPAKLEDSAVYLCASSQEGEQYFGPGTRLTVT.

V and J are TRBV5-6 and TRBJ1-4; 7 bases are shared with TRBD1. V shed 4 bases, J shed 7 bases, and the junction held 16 bases outside the gene matches. CDR1 is SGHDT, CDR2 YYEEEE, per germline. This CDR3 comprises 17 residues. In nucleotides, the CDR3 is TGTGCCAGCAGCCGCCAGTACAGCGGACAGGATCTTGAAAAACTGTTTTTT. Amino acids: CASSRQYSGQDLEKLFF. Using reference TRBV5-6 and TRBJ1-4 for the parts outside the CDR3, the full variable domain is DAGVTQSPTHLIKTRGQQVTLRCSPKSGHDTVSWYQQALGQGPQFIFQYYEEEERQRGNFPDRFSGHQFPNYSSELNVNALLLGDSALYLCASSRQYSGQDLEKLFFGSGTQLSVL.

This clone was seen only once. The chain couples TRBV4-1 to TRBJ2-7; 9 bases fit TRBD2. The CDR3 totals 16 residues. Per the germline V gene, CDR1 is MGHRA and CDR2 is YSYEKL. V trimming: 3 bases; J trimming: 4 bases; junction bases outside the gene matches: 10. The CDR3 is CASSHTSGLAMYEQYF. The CDR3 DNA reads as TGCGCCAGCAGCCACACCTCCGGACTAGCGATGTACGAGCAGTACTTC.

This chain uses TRBV6-1 with TRBJ2-1, with D unresolved. Trimming removed 6 bases at V and 8 bases at J, with 14 bases between. Germline V gene sequence: CDR1 MNHNS, CDR2 SASEGT. This CDR3 has 13 residues. The chain's CDR3 is CASSFPEMYEQFF. The CDR3, as DNA: TGTGCCAGCAGCTTCCCGGAGATGTATGAGCAGTTCTTC.

The chain combines TRBV5-6 with TRBJ2-7; D is unclear. The germline V and J ends were trimmed by 4 bases and 2 bases, with 10 bases remaining between them. This CDR3 contains 13 residues. CDR1 and CDR2 (germline): SGHDT, YYEEEE. This chain's CDR3 is CASSGGNTYEQYF. The CDR3 nucleotides are TGTGCCAGCAGCGGCGGCAATACCTACGAGCAGTACTTC.

The chain joins TRBV6-5 to TRBJ2-2; 9 nucleotides agree with TRBD1. With 7 bases clipped from V and 6 bases from J, the junction kept 6 bases outside the gene matches. Germline CDR1 and CDR2: MNHEY and SVGAGI. This CDR3 spans 14 amino acids. CDR3 sequence (DNA): TGTGCCAGCAATACAGGGGGCGAGTCCGGGGAGCTGTTTTTT. Amino acids: CASNTGGESGELFF.

The rearrangement links TRBV7-9 to TRBJ2-5; D is uncertain. Per germline, CDR1 SEHNR and CDR2 FQNEAQ (reference sequence). The germline V and J ends were trimmed by 7 bases and 5 bases, with 14 bases remaining between them. The CDR3 contains 13 residues. The CDR3 DNA reads as TGTGCCAGCACCGCATCTCCAGACGAGACCCAGTACTTC. Its protein product is CASTASPDETQYF.

The CDR3 sequence is CASSFQPFDRGNQPQHF. DNA for the CDR3: TGTGCCAGCAGTTTTCAACCCTTCGACAGGGGGAATCAGCCCCAGCATTTT. J is TRBJ1-5 and V is TRBV28; 9 bases line up with TRBD1. After removal of 3 bases from V and 4 bases from J, the junction contained 10 bases not matched to a gene. Germline CDR1 MDHEN, CDR2 SYDVKM. The CDR3 extends over 17 amino acids.

This clone appeared once. The chain combines TRBV27 with TRBJ2-2; 8 bases map to TRBD2. J gave up 6 bases and V 5 bases, and 5 bases lay outside the gene matches. Per the germline V gene, CDR1 is MNHEY and CDR2 is SMNVEV (reference sequence). The CDR3 totals 14 residues. The CDR3 nucleotides are TGTGCCAGCAGTCCAGCGGGAGATTCCGGGGAGCTGTTTTTT. Protein: CASSPAGDSGELFF.

V usage is TRBV2 and J usage is TRBJ2-2; a possible D gene is TRBD1 (6 bases). CDR1 SNHLY and CDR2 FYNNEI come from the germline V gene. This CDR3 contains 13 residues. Trimming shortened V by 5 bases and J by 6 bases, and 10 bases separated the two germline ends. In DNA form, the CDR3 reads TGTGCCAGCAGTCACAGGGCGGCCGGGGAGCTGTTTTTT. Residues: CASSHRAAGELFF.

This chain connects TRBV7-9 to TRBJ2-7; D possibly corresponds to TRBD2 (5 bases). Germline values: CDR1 SEHNR, CDR2 FQNEAQ (reference sequence). V lost 5 bases and J lost 3, with 14 bases in between. There are 14 residues in the CDR3. The CDR3 DNA sequence: TGTGCCAGCAGCCAAAAGGACGGACTCTACGAGCAGTACTTC. Translating gives CASSQKDGLYEQYF.

The chain employs TRBV25-1 and TRBJ1-1, with D perhaps TRBD1 (6 bases). The CDR3 extends over 11 amino acids. V was pared by 8 bases and J by 7 bases, with 11 bases between. Germline CDR1 reads MGHDK; CDR2 reads SYGVNS. CDR3: CASGLTGEAFF. CDR3 DNA sequence: TGTGCCAGCGGACTGACAGGTGAAGCTTTCTTT.

This rearrangement joins TRBV5-1 to TRBJ2-7; D possibly uses TRBD1 or TRBD2 (5 bases each). CDR1 is SGHRS and CDR2 is YFSETQ in the germline V gene. V gave up 3 bases and J gave up 4 bases, with 14 bases separating them. The CDR3 loop spans 14 amino acids. CDR3 DNA sequence: TGCGCCAGCAGCTCCTCGGGACCAACTTACGAGCAGTACTTC. This gives the protein CASSSSGPTYEQYF.

Details on this clone: The junction does not match germline at one end; this may be a read error. This chain's CDR3 is CASSLGVSRPRTDTQYF. The CDR3 DNA reads TGTGCTAGCAGCTTAGGGGTATCGAGACCACGCACAGATACGCAGTATTTT. V usage is TRBV7-7 and J usage is TRBJ2-3; the D gene is possibly TRBD1 (5 bases). CDR3 length equals 17 residues. CDR1 and CDR2 from the germline V gene are SSHAT and FNYEAQ (reference sequence).

This chain joins TRBV7-2 and TRBJ1-2, with 10 bases aligning to TRBD1. The CDR3 has 17 amino acids. The V segment lost 1 base and the J segment 6 bases; nucleotides outside the gene matches: 11. In germline, CDR1 is SGHTA, CDR2 FQGNSA. CDR3 in amino acids: CASSLGQGALILDGYTF. CDR3 coding DNA: TGTGCCAGCAGCTTAGGACAGGGGGCGCTTATTCTCGATGGCTACACCTTC.

This clone was found once. The chain employs TRBV7-8 and TRBJ2-7; 7 bases align to TRBD2. J gave up 4 bases and V 5 bases, and 8 bases lay outside the gene matches. Germline V gene lookup returns CDR1 SGHVS and CDR2 FQNEAQ. There are 14 residues in the CDR3. The CDR3 protein is CASSQVGGAYEQYF. The CDR3 DNA reads as TGTGCCAGCAGCCAGGTGGGAGGGGCGTACGAGCAGTACTTC.

The chain employs TRBV6-1 and TRBJ1-4, with D hard to call. The germline CDR1 and CDR2 sequences are MNHNS and SASEGT. There are 15 residues in the CDR3. Between the trimmed V and J ends, which lost 1 base and 4 bases, there was a span of 10 bases. In DNA, the CDR3 is TGTGCCAGCAGTGAAGAGGGCATGCGTAATGAAAAACTGTTTTTT. This translates into CASSEEGMRNEKLFF.

The rearrangement links TRBV7-6 to TRBJ2-5; 8 bases map to TRBD2. V lost 1 base and J lost 2; bases outside the gene matches: 6. Germline V gene data show CDR1 as SGHVS and CDR2 as FNYEAQ. The CDR3 runs to 16 residues. CDR3 in amino acids: CASSLVGSGAQETQYF. The CDR3 DNA is TGTGCCAGCAGCTTAGTTGGTAGCGGGGCTCAAGAGACCCAGTACTTC.

The CDR3 region is CASSPGLGATGELFF. CDR3 nucleotide sequence: TGTGCCAGCAGCCCAGGGTTGGGGGCCACCGGGGAGCTGTTTTTT. The J gene is TRBJ2-2, the V gene TRBV5-5; tentatively, D is TRBD1 (6 bases). The germline V gene has CDR1 SGHKS and CDR2 YYEKEE (reference sequence). The ends were cut back, 4 bases at V and 4 bases at J, with 14 bases in the middle. CDR3 length equals 15 residues.